This T cell receptor (beta chain) was identified during a study of shared clonotypes between healthy human individuals. Assay: immunoSEQ multiplex PCR; the TCRdb copy retains only in-frame clones and omits some. The data show 550,000 to 800,000 clones, about 92% seen once. CDR1 is SGHDN, CDR2 FVKESK, per germline. CDR3 length equals 16 residues. V lost 1 base and J lost 3, with 12 bases in between. The rearrangement joins TRBV14 to TRBJ2-2; TRBD1 is a possible D gene (6 bases). The sequenced sample consisted of memory CD8+ T cells from PBMCs. Subset of the sample: CD45RO+ cells pooled with CCR7-negative TemRA cells. This TCR derives from a young man in good health. Some clones in this sample may be carry-over from other donors' samples. CDR3 bases: TGTGCCAGCAGCCAAGTTTTACAGGGCTACACCGGGGAGCTGTTTTTT. Residues: CASSQVLQGYTGELFF.